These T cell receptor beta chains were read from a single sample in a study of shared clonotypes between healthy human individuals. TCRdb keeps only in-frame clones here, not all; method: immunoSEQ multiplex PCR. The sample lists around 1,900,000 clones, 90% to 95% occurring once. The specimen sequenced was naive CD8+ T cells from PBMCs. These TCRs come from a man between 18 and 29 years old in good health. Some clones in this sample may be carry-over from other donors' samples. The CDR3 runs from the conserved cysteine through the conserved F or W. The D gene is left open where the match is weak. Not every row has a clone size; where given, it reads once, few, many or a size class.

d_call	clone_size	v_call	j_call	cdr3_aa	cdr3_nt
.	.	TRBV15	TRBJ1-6	CATSTRGTNSPLHF	TGTGCCACCAGCACCAGGGGCACTAATTCACCCCTCCACTTT
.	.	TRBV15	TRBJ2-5	CATSRGIGGETQYF	TGTGCCACCAGCAGAGGTATTGGGGGAGAGACCCAGTACTTC
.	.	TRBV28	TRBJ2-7	CASSRGKTYEQYF	TGTGCCAGCAGCAGAGGAAAAACCTACGAGCAGTACTTC
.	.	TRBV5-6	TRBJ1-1	CASGIGESTEAFF	TGTGCCAGCGGAATCGGGGAGAGTACTGAAGCTTTCTTT
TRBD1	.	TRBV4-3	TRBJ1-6	CASSRRDRSNSPLHF	TGCGCCAGCAGCCGAAGGGACAGGTCTAATTCACCCCTCCACTTT
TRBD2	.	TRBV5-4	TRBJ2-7	CASSWGTSGRAYEQYF	TGTGCCAGCAGCTGGGGGACTAGCGGGAGGGCCTACGAGCAGTACTTC
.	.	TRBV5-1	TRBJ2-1	CASSSSGREQFF	TGCGCCAGCAGCTCTTCTGGCAGAGAGCAGTTCTTC
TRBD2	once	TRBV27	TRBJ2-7	CASSKQIAGIHEQYF	TGTGCCAGCAGTAAACAGATAGCGGGAATCCACGAGCAGTACTTC
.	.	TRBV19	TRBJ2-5	CASSTDGEETQYF	TGTGCCAGTAGTACAGACGGAGAAGAGACCCAGTACTTC
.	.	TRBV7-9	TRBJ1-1	CASSIPDPEAFF	TGTGCCAGCAGTATCCCAGACCCTGAAGCTTTCTTT
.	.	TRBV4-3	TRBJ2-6	CASSQDRGTGANVLTF	TGCGCCAGCAGCCAAGATCGAGGGACCGGGGCCAACGTCCTGACTTTC
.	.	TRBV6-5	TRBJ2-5	CASSYFSGLAQETQYF	TGTGCCAGCAGTTACTTCTCCGGGCTAGCCCAAGAGACCCAGTACTTC
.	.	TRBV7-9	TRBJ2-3	CASSSPMITDTQYF	TGTGCCAGCAGCTCCCCGATGATCACAGATACGCAGTATTTT
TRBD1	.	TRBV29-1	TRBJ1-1	CSVWDRAMNTEAFF	TGCAGCGTTTGGGACAGGGCGATGAACACTGAAGCTTTCTTT
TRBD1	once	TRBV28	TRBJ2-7	CASSKTGGNYEQYF	TGTGCCAGCAGTAAGACAGGGGGCAACTACGAGCAGTACTTC
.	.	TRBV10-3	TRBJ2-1	CAIRDRSNEQFF	TGTGCCATCAGGGACAGAAGCAATGAGCAGTTCTTC
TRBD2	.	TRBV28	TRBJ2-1	CASSPLAEGSNEQFF	TGTGCCAGCAGCCCACTAGCGGAGGGGTCCAATGAGCAGTTCTTC
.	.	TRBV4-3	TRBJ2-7	CASSQGLATAYEQYF	TGCGCCAGCAGCCAAGGGCTAGCGACCGCCTACGAGCAGTACTTC
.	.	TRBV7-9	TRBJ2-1	CASSLEGRPGDNEQFF	TGTGCCAGCAGCTTAGAAGGCCGCCCCGGCGACAATGAGCAGTTCTTC
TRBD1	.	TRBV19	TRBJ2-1	CATLNRDRADNEQFF	TGTGCCACCCTTAACCGGGACAGGGCTGACAATGAGCAGTTCTTC
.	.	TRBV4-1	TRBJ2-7	CASSPTWVATNSYEQYF	TGCGCCAGCAGCCCCACGTGGGTGGCGACCAACTCCTACGAGCAGTACTTC
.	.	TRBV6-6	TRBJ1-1	CASTAPIEAFF	TGTGCCAGCACCGCCCCCATTGAAGCTTTCTTT
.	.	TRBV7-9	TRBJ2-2	CASSNLIGSNTGELFF	TGTGCCAGCAGCAATCTGATTGGTTCGAACACCGGGGAGCTGTTTTTT
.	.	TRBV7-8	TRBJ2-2	CASSFRQNTGELFF	TGTGCCAGCAGCTTTCGGCAGAACACCGGGGAGCTGTTTTTT
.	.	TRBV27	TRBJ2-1	CASIIVVGDNNEQFF	TGTGCCAGCATAATAGTTGTCGGGGACAACAATGAGCAGTTCTTC
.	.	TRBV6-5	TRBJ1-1	CASSYSRGIINTEAFF	TGTGCCAGCAGTTACTCGAGGGGGATTATTAACACTGAAGCTTTCTTT
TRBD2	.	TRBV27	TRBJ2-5	CASSFGLAGPETQYF	TGTGCCAGCAGTTTCGGACTAGCGGGACCTGAGACCCAGTACTTC
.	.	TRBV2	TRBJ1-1	CATDLYEGQNTEAFF	TGTGCCACCGATCTTTATGAGGGCCAGAACACTGAAGCTTTCTTT
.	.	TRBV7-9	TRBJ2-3	CASSSLRGTQYF	TGTGCCAGCAGCTCCCTGAGGGGGACGCAGTATTTT
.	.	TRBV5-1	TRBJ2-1	CASSLGPGLRSYNEQFF	TGCGCCAGCAGCTTGGGGCCGGGACTCCGCTCCTACAATGAGCAGTTCTTC
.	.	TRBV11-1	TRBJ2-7	CASTPTRGGYEQYF	TGTGCCAGCACCCCTACGAGGGGAGGCTACGAGCAGTACTTC
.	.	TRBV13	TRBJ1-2	CASSLLGEGYTF	TGTGCCAGCAGCTTATTAGGGGAAGGCTACACCTTC
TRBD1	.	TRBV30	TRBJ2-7	CAWSPGQGTYEQYF	TGTGCCTGGAGTCCCGGACAGGGAACATACGAGCAGTACTTC
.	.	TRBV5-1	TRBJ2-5	CASSLDPPGEMETQYF	TGCGCCAGCAGCTTGGATCCCCCGGGAGAAATGGAGACCCAGTACTTC
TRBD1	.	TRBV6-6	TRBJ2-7	CASSYLQGPSSYEQYF	TGTGCCAGCAGTTACCTACAGGGGCCGAGCTCCTACGAGCAGTACTTC
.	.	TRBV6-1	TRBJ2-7	CASSEAVSYEQYF	TGTGCCAGCAGTGAAGCCGTCTCCTACGAGCAGTACTTC
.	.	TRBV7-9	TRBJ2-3	CASTLEGNTDTQYF	TGTGCCAGCACCCTAGAGGGGAACACAGATACGCAGTATTTT
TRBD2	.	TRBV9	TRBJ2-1	CASASLAGGSNEQFF	TGTGCCAGCGCCTCGCTAGCGGGAGGATCCAATGAGCAGTTCTTC
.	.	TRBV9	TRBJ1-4	CASSLMGSLGEKLFF	TGTGCCAGCAGCCTCATGGGGTCTTTGGGGGAAAAACTGTTTTTT
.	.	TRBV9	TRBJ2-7	CASSGEEGTGSYEQYF	TGTGCCAGCAGCGGGGAGGAGGGGACTGGATCCTACGAGCAGTACTTC
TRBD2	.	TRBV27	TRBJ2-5	CASSGRPQETQYF	TGTGCCAGCAGCGGGAGGCCCCAAGAGACCCAGTACTTC
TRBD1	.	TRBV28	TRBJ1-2	CASSLTPGGVGYGYTF	TGTGCCAGCAGTTTAACGCCAGGGGGCGTAGGCTATGGCTACACCTTC
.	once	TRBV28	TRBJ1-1	CASSQPRQEILNTEAFF	TGTGCCAGCTCTCAACCCCGACAGGAGATTTTGAACACTGAAGCTTTCTTT
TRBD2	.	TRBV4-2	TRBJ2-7	CASSQRSGLAYEQYF	TGTGCCAGCAGCCAACGTAGCGGGCTCGCATACGAGCAGTACTTC
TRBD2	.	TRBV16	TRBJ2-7	CASSHTGTSDIYEQYF	TGTGCCAGCAGCCACACCGGGACTAGCGACATCTACGAGCAGTACTTC
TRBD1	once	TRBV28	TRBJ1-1	CASSLGGQGLNTEAFF	TGTGCCAGCAGTTTGGGGGGACAGGGGCTGAACACTGAAGCTTTCTTT
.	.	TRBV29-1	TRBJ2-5	CSVLTGPGIETQYF	TGCAGCGTTCTTACGGGACCGGGGATAGAGACCCAGTACTTC
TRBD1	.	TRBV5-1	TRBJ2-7	CASSTDRAYEQYF	TGCGCCAGCAGTACCGACAGGGCCTACGAGCAGTACTTC
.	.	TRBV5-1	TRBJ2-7	CASSSGSGSYEQYF	TGCGCCAGCAGCTCAGGTTCCGGCTCCTACGAGCAGTACTTC
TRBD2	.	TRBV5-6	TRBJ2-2	CASSSYGLAGNTGELFF	TGTGCCAGCAGCTCCTACGGACTAGCGGGAAACACCGGGGAGCTGTTTTTT
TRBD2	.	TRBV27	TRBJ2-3	CASSGAAGESTDTQYF	TGTGCCAGCAGTGGGGCAGCGGGGGAAAGCACAGATACGCAGTATTTT
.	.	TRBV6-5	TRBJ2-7	CASIKSRGMHEQYF	TGTGCCAGCATCAAGTCTCGGGGGATGCACGAGCAGTACTTC
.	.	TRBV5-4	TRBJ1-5	CASSLGEGQLYSNQPQHF	TGTGCCAGCAGCTTGGGTGAAGGACAGCTTTATAGCAATCAGCCCCAGCATTTT